This is a list of T cell receptor beta chains from one sample in a study of control samples from healthy donors and cancer patients. Profiled with immunoSEQ multiplex PCR; TCRdb holds only in-frame clones, not every one. The sample has roughly 120,000 clones; just under 95% are singletons. The material sequenced was blood. The receptors here all came from a man aged 25 to 45 in good health. Both conserved end residues are part of each CDR3. A D gene is named only where the DNA matches it firmly.

d_gene	v_gene	j_gene	CDR3nt	CDR3aa
.	TRBV7-9	TRBJ2-3	TGTGCCAGCAGCTTACTAGCGGATACGCAGTATTTT	CASSLLADTQYF
.	TRBV6-5	TRBJ1-2	TGTGCCAGCAGTTACTCGGATAATTCTATCGGGGGCTACACCTTC	CASSYSDNSIGGYTF
TRBD1	TRBV30	TRBJ1-1	TGTGCCTGGGACACAGGGGGGTTTGGGGAAGCTTTCTTT	CAWDTGGFGEAFF
.	TRBV4-3	TRBJ1-2	TGCGCCAGCAGCCAAGTGACGGGAGGCTTAGCTAACTATGGCTACACCTTC	CASSQVTGGLANYGYTF
.	TRBV11-2	TRBJ2-7	TGTGCCAGCAGCTTTGGCAGGACCTACGAGCAGTACTTC	CASSFGRTYEQYF
.	TRBV19	TRBJ2-2	TGTGCCAGTAGGGATACAGGAGACACCGGGGAGCTGTTTTTT	CASRDTGDTGELFF
.	TRBV5-5	TRBJ1-5	TGTGCCAGCAGCTTGTTTCGGGACCAGCCCCAGCATTTT	CASSLFRDQPQHF
.	TRBV24-1	TRBJ2-5	TGTGCCACCAGTGATGGGTTTTGGGAGACCCAGTACTTC	CATSDGFWETQYF
.	TRBV6-2/TRBV6-3	TRBJ1-1	TGTGCCAGCAGTCTCCGGGACACTGAAGCTTTCTTT	CASSLRDTEAFF
TRBD2	TRBV6-5	TRBJ2-5	TGTGCCAGCAGTTTACTAGCGAACTTCCAAGAGACCCAGTACTTC	CASSLLANFQETQYF
.	TRBV7-9	TRBJ1-2	TGTGCCAGCAGCTTATACGATGGCTACACCTTC	CASSLYDGYTF
TRBD2	TRBV10-3	TRBJ2-7	TGTGCCATCAATCCGGGACTAGCGGGGCGCAACGAGCAGTACTTC	CAINPGLAGRNEQYF
TRBD1	TRBV19	TRBJ2-7	TGTGCCAGTACCTTGACAGGGGGTCTATCCGAGCAGTACTTC	CASTLTGGLSEQYF
.	TRBV6-6	TRBJ1-5	TGTGCCAGCAGTTACTCGAGGCAGGGAGATCAGCCCCAGCATTTT	CASSYSRQGDQPQHF
.	TRBV6-5	TRBJ2-1	TGTGCCAGCAGCGCAGGGGCCGGCTCCTACAATGAGCAGTTCTTC	CASSAGAGSYNEQFF
.	TRBV9	TRBJ2-1	TGTGCCAGCAGCGTAGGCGGGGGCCCCACCAATGAGCAGTTCTTC	CASSVGGGPTNEQFF
TRBD1	TRBV7-3	TRBJ2-7	TGTGCCAGCAGCATCGGGACAGGCAATGAGCAGTACTTC	CASSIGTGNEQYF
.	TRBV11-2	TRBJ2-7	TGTGCCAGCAGCTCCTACGAGCAGTACTTC	CASSSYEQYF
TRBD2	TRBV11-2	TRBJ2-1	TGTGCCAGCAGATCCCTAGCGGGGGGGCCGAGCTCCTACAATGAGCAGTTCTTC	CASRSLAGGPSSYNEQFF
TRBD2	TRBV6-2/TRBV6-3	TRBJ2-2	TGTGCCAGCAGTCGTAGCGGGGGGAACACCGGGGAGCTGTTTTTT	CASSRSGGNTGELFF
.	TRBV20-1	TRBJ2-3	TGCAGTGTATCCCCCATAGATACGCAGTATTTT	CSVSPIDTQYF
.	TRBV7-3	TRBJ1-1	TGTGCCAGCAGCTTAATGCCGAACACTGAAGCTTTCTTT	CASSLMPNTEAFF